This is a list of T cell receptor beta chains from one sample in a study of T-cell memory formation after mild COVID-19. TCRdb re-analysed the 5' RACE reads in MiXCR, keeping a single row per CDR3 protein. Among roughly 550,000 distinct CDR3 sequences listed, about a fifth were seen once. Sequenced material: PBMCs or a T cell subset sorted from them (not recorded which). The receptors were gathered from an adult woman who had mild COVID-19 (a few samples of this study predate the infection). Cell type and time point are not known. CDR3s include the opening cysteine and the closing phenylalanine or tryptophan. A D gene is named only where the DNA matches it firmly. Clone size appears in some rows only: once, few, many, or a class for an expanded clone.

v_call	clone_size	d_call	cdr3_length	j_call	cdr3_aa	cdr3_nt
TRBV20-1	many	NA	16	TRBJ1-5	CSARVSGLYSNQPQHF	TGCAGTGCTAGAGTTTCAGGACTCTATAGCAATCAGCCCCAGCATTTT
TRBV20-1	NA	NA	13	TRBJ2-7	CSATGVSSYEQYF	TGCAGTGCTACGGGTGTCTCTTCCTACGAGCAGTACTTC
TRBV7-3	few	NA	14	TRBJ1-1	CASSPRGRNTEAFF	TGTGCCAGCAGCCCCAGGGGCAGGAACACTGAAGCTTTCTTT
TRBV7-2	NA	NA	13	TRBJ1-2	CASSFDGNYGYTF	TGTGCCAGCAGCTTCGACGGAAACTATGGCTACACCTTC
TRBV7-2	few	TRBD2	15	TRBJ2-5	CASGPSGGRAETQYF	TGTGCCAGCGGCCCTAGCGGGGGGCGGGCAGAGACCCAGTACTTC
TRBV7-8	NA	TRBD2	17	TRBJ2-7	CASSLTSTSGRPYEQYF	TGTGCCAGCAGCTTAACGAGTACTAGCGGGAGACCCTACGAGCAGTACTTC
TRBV5-1	few	NA	13	TRBJ1-1	CASSSQSGTEAFF	TGCGCCAGCAGCTCGCAGTCCGGCACTGAAGCTTTCTTT
TRBV3-1	NA	NA	13	TRBJ2-1	CASSRNGDNEQFF	TGTGCCAGCAGCCGCAACGGGGATAATGAGCAGTTCTTC
TRBV5-1	few	NA	13	TRBJ2-7	CASSFGASYEQYF	TGCGCCAGCAGCTTCGGAGCGTCCTACGAGCAGTACTTC
TRBV11-2	many	NA	17	TRBJ2-7	CASSLDLAGPESYEQYF	TGTGCCAGCAGCTTAGATCTTGCAGGCCCCGAATCCTACGAGCAGTACTTC
TRBV7-6	NA	NA	14	TRBJ1-1	CASSLGRGGTEAFF	TGTGCCAGCAGCCTAGGACGGGGGGGGACTGAAGCTTTCTTT
TRBV29-1	NA	NA	15	TRBJ2-7	CSVECAGQNSYEQYF	TGCAGCGTTGAGTGCGCGGGACAGAACTCCTACGAGCAGTACTTC
TRBV7-9	NA	NA	14	TRBJ2-3	CASSIPGAGLTQYF	TGTGCCAGCAGCATACCAGGGGCAGGACTTACGCAGTATTTT
TRBV7-2	NA	TRBD1	15	TRBJ2-5	CASSPRTGGTETQYF	TGTGCCAGCAGCCCCAGGACAGGGGGAACAGAGACCCAGTACTTC
TRBV7-9	few	TRBD1	17	TRBJ2-6	CASSFRGWSSGANVLTF	TGTGCCAGCAGCTTCAGGGGGTGGAGCTCTGGGGCCAACGTCCTGACTTTC
TRBV4-3	NA	TRBD2	14	TRBJ2-3	CASSQSALAVTQYF	TGCGCCAGCAGCCAATCAGCACTAGCGGTTACGCAGTATTTT
TRBV20-1	NA	NA	12	TRBJ2-7	CSASDSNYEQYF	TGCAGTGCCTCGGACAGTAACTACGAGCAGTACTTC
TRBV27	few	NA	16	TRBJ2-1	CASSPNGGGSYNEQFF	TGTGCCAGCAGTCCCAACGGGGGTGGCTCCTACAATGAGCAGTTCTTC
TRBV14	many	TRBD1	17	TRBJ1-1	CASSRERAQGAITEAFF	TGTGCCAGCAGCCGAGAAAGAGCACAGGGGGCAATCACTGAAGCTTTCTTT
TRBV25-1	NA	NA	15	TRBJ1-3	CASSEGLFSGNTIYF	TGTGCCAGCAGTGAAGGACTGTTCTCTGGAAACACCATATATTTT
TRBV6-2/TRBV6-3	few	NA	13	TRBJ2-7	CASKPGWGYEQYF	TGTGCCAGCAAACCAGGATGGGGATACGAGCAGTACTTC
TRBV7-8	NA	TRBD2	14	TRBJ2-5	CASSYRLAEETQYF	TGTGCCAGCAGCTACCGACTAGCGGAGGAGACCCAGTACTTC
TRBV3-1	few	NA	15	TRBJ2-1	CATRAGGAKFDEQFF	TGTGCCACCCGAGCGGGCGGGGCCAAATTCGATGAGCAGTTCTTC
TRBV20-1	NA	NA	13	TRBJ1-2	CSAREGANYGYTF	TGCAGTGCTAGAGAAGGGGCGAACTATGGCTACACCTTC
TRBV4-1	NA	NA	14	TRBJ2-3	CASSPKGLVNTQYF	TGCGCCAGCAGCCCCAAGGGGCTTGTGAATACGCAGTATTTT
TRBV9	NA	NA	14	TRBJ2-7	CASSVGQSSYEQYF	TGTGCCAGCAGCGTAGGACAGAGCTCCTACGAGCAGTACTTC
TRBV7-6	NA	TRBD1	17	TRBJ2-7	CASSLRPTGTGVYEQYF	TGTGCCAGCAGCTTAAGGCCGACCGGGACAGGGGTCTACGAGCAGTACTTC
TRBV20-1	NA	TRBD2	15	TRBJ2-2	CSAIEAGVNTGELFF	TGCAGTGCTATCGAGGCGGGGGTCAACACCGGGGAGCTGTTTTTT
TRBV11-2	few	NA	16	TRBJ2-3	CASSPGTPGWLDTQYF	TGTGCCAGCAGCCCGGGAACCCCCGGTTGGTTGGATACGCAGTATTTT
TRBV7-6	NA	NA	14	TRBJ2-7	CASSLAEGSAEQYF	TGTGCCAGCAGCTTAGCCGAGGGGTCGGCCGAGCAGTACTTC
TRBV29-1	NA	NA	14	TRBJ2-1	CSVVDSPSRDEQFF	TGCAGCGTTGTGGACTCGCCCTCGCGGGATGAGCAGTTCTTC
TRBV3-1	NA	TRBD1	15	TRBJ1-2	CASSQDPGTGAGYTF	TGTGCCAGCAGCCAAGATCCTGGGACAGGGGCTGGCTACACCTTC
TRBV11-2	few	NA	14	TRBJ2-7	CASSFFQQTYEQYF	TGTGCCAGCAGCTTTTTCCAGCAGACCTACGAGCAGTACTTC
TRBV20-1	few	NA	15	TRBJ2-7	CSARGVHGTTYEQYF	TGCAGTGCTCGTGGGGTACACGGTACTACCTACGAGCAGTACTTC
TRBV21-1	NA	NA	14	TRBJ1-5	CASSKDRARQPQHF	TGTGCCAGCAGCAAAGACAGGGCTCGTCAGCCCCAGCATTTT
TRBV5-1	few	NA	13	TRBJ2-2	CASSLEHTGELFF	TGCGCCAGCAGCTTGGAACACACCGGGGAGCTGTTTTTT
TRBV18	NA	TRBD2	17	TRBJ2-6	CASSPREGTTGANVLTF	TGTGCCAGCTCCCCCCGGGAGGGGACGACTGGGGCCAACGTCCTGACTTTC
TRBV6-2/TRBV6-3	NA	NA	13	TRBJ1-5	CASSSGWRQPQHF	TGTGCCAGCAGCTCAGGGTGGCGGCAGCCCCAGCATTTT
TRBV9	few	TRBD2	18	TRBJ2-2	CASSPSGLAGGPGGELFF	TGTGCCAGCAGCCCCTCGGGACTAGCGGGGGGGCCAGGCGGGGAGCTGTTTTTT
TRBV27	NA	NA	13	TRBJ2-3	CASSSLFTDTQYF	TGTGCCAGCAGTTCGTTGTTCACAGATACGCAGTATTTT
TRBV20-1	NA	TRBD2	13	TRBJ2-1	CSARGPTSAEQFF	TGCAGTGCTAGAGGCCCTACTAGCGCCGAGCAGTTCTTC
TRBV6-1	NA	NA	18	TRBJ1-5	CASTHSGTLPSYGQPQHF	TGTGCCAGCACCCATTCCGGGACACTTCCCTCATACGGTCAGCCCCAGCATTTT
TRBV10-3	few	NA	14	TRBJ1-2	CAISSESGPYGYTF	TGTGCCATCAGTTCTGAGTCGGGACCCTATGGCTACACCTTC
TRBV4-1	few	NA	12	TRBJ2-3	CASRSVSDTQYF	TGCGCCAGCAGATCAGTCTCTGATACGCAGTATTTT
TRBV5-1	few	TRBD2	19	TRBJ2-7	CASSSRRTSGGPLGGEQYF	TGCGCCAGCAGCTCCCGGCGGACTAGCGGGGGGCCTCTTGGTGGCGAGCAGTACTTC
TRBV10-3	few	NA	14	TRBJ2-3	CAILDRSSTDTQYF	TGTGCCATCCTTGACAGGTCTAGCACAGATACGCAGTATTTT
TRBV5-4	NA	NA	15	TRBJ2-1	CASSLVKSSYNEQFF	TGTGCCAGCAGCTTGGTCAAGAGCTCCTACAATGAGCAGTTCTTC
TRBV6-2/TRBV6-3	NA	TRBD2	19	TRBJ2-1	CASSYSGKRTSGNYNEQFF	TGTGCCAGCAGTTACTCCGGCAAGCGGACTAGCGGGAACTACAATGAGCAGTTCTTC
TRBV20-1	NA	NA	15	TRBJ1-5	CSARDGEASSQPQHF	TGCAGTGCTAGAGATGGGGAGGCATCGTCTCAGCCCCAGCATTTT
TRBV4-2	NA	NA	16	TRBJ2-5	CASSQDGQPERHTQYF	TGTGCCAGCAGCCAAGATGGACAACCTGAGCGGCATACCCAGTACTTC
TRBV3-1	few	NA	15	TRBJ2-1	CASSHTENSFYEQFF	TGTGCCAGCAGCCATACGGAAAATAGTTTTTATGAGCAGTTCTTC
TRBV18	few	NA	15	TRBJ2-2	CASSPGTENTGELFF	TGTGCCAGCTCACCTGGAACGGAGAACACCGGGGAGCTGTTTTTT
TRBV7-9	NA	NA	17	TRBJ2-3	CASSPNWVLGQKDTQYF	TGTGCCAGCAGCCCCAACTGGGTTTTGGGGCAAAAAGATACGCAGTATTTT
TRBV5-1	NA	TRBD1	16	TRBJ2-1	CASSPLGQQTVDEQFF	TGCGCCAGCAGCCCCCTGGGACAGCAGACGGTGGATGAGCAGTTCTTC
TRBV7-2	NA	NA	13	TRBJ2-7	CASSSVLQYEQYF	TGTGCCAGCAGCTCCGTCTTGCAATACGAGCAGTACTTC